The 24 T cell receptor beta chains listed next were all sequenced from one sample in a study of monozygotic twins with inflammatory bowel disease. No DNA is given; TCRdb re-called the 5' RACE reads and lists each CDR3 protein once. The sample data list 300,000 to 350,000 distinct CDR3 sequences. Input material: blood. These receptors were collected from a human donor with ulcerative colitis or Crohn's disease, or a healthy co-twin of an affected twin (not recorded which).

The rearrangement uses TRBV7-3 and TRBJ2-1; there is no DNA to check the TCRdb D call of TRBD2. Germline CDR1 is SGHTA and CDR2 is FQGTGA. The CDR3 has 15 residues. CDR3 region: CASSLMTSGYNEQFF.

V gene TRBV5-1 combines with J gene TRBJ2-7. CDR1 and CDR2 (germline): SGHRS, YFSETQ. The CDR3 runs to 12 residues. CDR3 residues: CASSEEFYEQYF.

The V call is TRBV12-3 or TRBV12-4, the J call TRBJ2-7. The CDR3 is made up of 11 amino acids. CDR3 sequence reads: CASSIQYEQYF.

This chain connects TRBV7-2 to TRBJ1-1; TCRdb selects TRBD1, and the lack of DNA leaves this call unchecked. This CDR3 spans 13 amino acids. Germline CDR1 SGHTA, CDR2 FQGNSA. CDR3 protein: CASSFTWTGEAFF. Drawing the rest from reference TRBV7-2 and TRBJ1-1, the complete variable domain is GAGVSQSPSNKVTEKGKDVELRCDPISGHTALYWYRQSLGQGLEFLIYFQGNSAPDKSGLPSDRFSAERTGGSVSTLTIQRTQQEDSAVYLCASSFTWTGEAFFGQGTRLTVV.

This chain links TRBV10-1 with TRBJ2-1; TCRdb's assignment of TRBD2 cannot be checked, as there is no DNA. Germline assignment: CDR1 WNHNN and CDR2 SYGVQD (reference sequence). The CDR3 runs to 14 residues. CDR3 residues: CASSDPKTSGQQFF.

This chain joins TRBV28 and TRBJ2-5; TCRdb selects TRBD2, and the lack of DNA leaves this call unchecked. Germline-derived CDR1 and CDR2 are MDHEN and SYDVKM. The CDR3 has 16 residues. The CDR3 here is CASSPSSGLGQETQYF. Using reference TRBV28 and TRBJ2-5 for the parts outside the CDR3, the full variable domain is DVKVTQSSRYLVKRTGEKVFLECVQDMDHENMFWYRQDPGLGLRLIYFSYDVKMKEKGDIPEGYSVSREKKERFSLILESASTNQTSMYLCASSPSSGLGQETQYFGPGTRLLVL.

The J gene is TRBJ2-5, the V gene TRBV20-1; TCRdb's D gene call, TRBD2, goes unchecked for lack of DNA. The CDR3 is made up of 16 amino acids. Germline CDR1 is DFQATT and CDR2 is SNEGSKA (reference sequence). The CDR3 sequence: CSATTPTSSYQETQYF.

V gene TRBV3-1 combines with J gene TRBJ2-7; lacking DNA, the TRBD2 call made by TCRdb goes unchecked. CDR3 length equals 15 residues. Germline lookup yields CDR1 LGHDT and CDR2 YNNKEL (reference sequence). Here the CDR3 reads CASSQDLASTYEQYF.

This chain joins TRBV30 and TRBJ1-5. CDR1 GTSNPN and CDR2 SVGIG come from the germline V gene (reference sequence). The CDR3 consists of 13 residues. CDR3: CAWSGDSNQPQHF.

The chain joins TRBV20-1 to TRBJ2-3; the TCRdb D gene call, TRBD1, has no DNA to confirm it. Germline V gives CDR1 DFQATT, CDR2 SNEGSKA (reference sequence). The CDR3 consists of 15 residues. This CDR3 is CSARDSGAGTDTQYF.

The genes are TRBV5-1 and TRBJ1-2; the TCRdb D gene call, TRBD1, has no DNA to confirm it. The CDR3 runs 18 residues. Germline CDR1 reads SGHRS; CDR2 reads YFSETQ. The CDR3 region is CASSLDGTGGPFPYGYTF.

The gene calls are TRBV20-1 and TRBJ1-1; TCRdb gives TRBD1 as the D gene, but with no DNA this cannot be confirmed. The CDR3 runs to 13 residues. Germline V gene sequence: CDR1 DFQATT, CDR2 SNEGSKA (reference sequence). The CDR3 spells CVQAGQPFGEAFF.

The chain recombines TRBV9 with TRBJ2-7; TCRdb calls TRBD1, which cannot be checked without DNA. CDR1 SGDLS and CDR2 YYNGEE come from the germline V gene. CDR3 length: 16 residues. This CDR3 reads CASSVATDRGGYEQYF.

V usage is TRBV10-3 and J usage is TRBJ2-7; TCRdb's D call of TRBD2 is untestable without DNA. Germline V lookup: CDR1 ENHRY, CDR2 SYGVKD. This CDR3 contains 17 residues. The CDR3 spells CAISVPHAGAGYYEQYF.

The chain employs TRBV6-2 or TRBV6-3 and TRBJ2-7; TCRdb outputs TRBD2, but without DNA this stays unchecked. Germline V gene lookup returns CDR1 MNHEY and CDR2 SVGEGT. The CDR3 consists of 14 residues. CDR3 amino acids: CASSLTRERYEQYF.

The rearrangement joins TRBV5-1 to TRBJ2-5. The CDR3 consists of 14 residues. Germline loops: CDR1 SGHRS, CDR2 YFSETQ. CDR3: CASSLRGHQETQYF.

The rearrangement uses TRBV20-1 and TRBJ2-7; with no DNA, the TCRdb D assignment of TRBD1 cannot be verified. CDR3 length equals 14 residues. The germline V gene has CDR1 DFQATT and CDR2 SNEGSKA (reference sequence). CDR3 sequence reads: CSARDRRGGYEQYF.

The chain employs TRBV12-3 or TRBV12-4 and TRBJ1-2; TCRdb indicates TRBD1, and absent DNA this call remains unverified. The CDR3 spans 14 residues. The CDR3 here is CASSLMGQGSICTF.

This chain links TRBV20-1 with TRBJ1-2. Germline V gives CDR1 DFQATT, CDR2 SNEGSKA (reference sequence). The CDR3 is made up of 14 amino acids. The CDR3 loop is CSARLPLDSYGYTF.

The rearrangement uses TRBV12-3 or TRBV12-4 and TRBJ1-2; TCRdb's D gene call, TRBD1, goes unchecked for lack of DNA. The CDR3 contains 16 residues. The CDR3: CASTELRITGGQGYTF.

J is TRBJ2-7 and V is TRBV27; the D gene TCRdb calls, TRBD1, cannot be checked with no DNA. Looked up from germline, CDR1 is MNHEY and CDR2 is SMNVEV (reference sequence). The CDR3 has 15 amino acids. The CDR3 is CASSLYGGHQYEQYF.

The genes are TRBV5-1 and TRBJ2-5; TCRdb reports TRBD1, a call that lacks DNA to check it against. CDR1 SGHRS and CDR2 YFSETQ come from the germline V gene. This CDR3 has 15 amino acids. The CDR3 spells CASSLAGGLKETQYF.

The chain has TRBV6-6 and TRBJ2-3. The CDR3 is 14 residues long. Germline loops: CDR1 MNHNY, CDR2 SVGAGI (reference sequence). The CDR3 here is CASSYLGYTDTQYF.

This chain uses TRBV4-1 with TRBJ2-7; the D call from TCRdb, TRBD1, cannot be confirmed without DNA. CDR3 length: 18 residues. Germline V CDR1 and CDR2: MGHRA, YSYEKL. CDR3 sequence reads: CASSQEELETRVFYEQYF.